This TCR beta chain was observed in a study of patients and donors after allogeneic stem cell transplantation. The CDR3 loop spans 14 amino acids. Germline loops: CDR1 SGHAT, CDR2 FQNNGV. With 5 bases clipped from V and 1 base from J, the junction kept 2 bases outside the gene matches. TCRdb fed the RT-PCR reads into MiXCR, producing one record per CDR3 protein. Of around 240,000 distinct CDR3 sequences listed, less than 15% are singletons. This clonotype was counted many times. The rearrangement joins TRBV11-2 to TRBJ1-3, with 7 bases identical to TRBD1. Source material: blood, either unsorted or a sorted T cell fraction (not recorded which). This TCR was recovered from a human donor who was either an allogeneic HSCT recipient or a stem cell or donor lymphocyte infusion donor (not recorded which). It is not recorded whose cells these are; they may come from a transplant donor. The CDR3 here is CASSATGSGNTIYF. Here the CDR3 DNA reads TGTGCCAGCAGCGCGACAGGGTCTGGAAACACCATATATTTT.